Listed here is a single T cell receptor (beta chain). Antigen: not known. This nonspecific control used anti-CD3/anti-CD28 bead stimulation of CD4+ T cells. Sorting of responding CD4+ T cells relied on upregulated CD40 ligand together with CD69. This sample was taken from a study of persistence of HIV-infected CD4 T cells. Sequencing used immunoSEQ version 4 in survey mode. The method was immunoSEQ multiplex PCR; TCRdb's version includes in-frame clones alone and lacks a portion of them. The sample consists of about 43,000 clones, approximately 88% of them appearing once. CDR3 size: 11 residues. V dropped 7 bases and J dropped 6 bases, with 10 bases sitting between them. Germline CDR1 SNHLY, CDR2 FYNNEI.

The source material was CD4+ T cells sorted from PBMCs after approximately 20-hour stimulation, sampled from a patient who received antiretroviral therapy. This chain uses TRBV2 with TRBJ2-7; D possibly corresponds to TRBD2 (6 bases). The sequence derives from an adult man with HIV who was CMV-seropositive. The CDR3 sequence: CASMLGGEQYF. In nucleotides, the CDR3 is TGTGCCAGCATGCTGGGGGGCGAGCAGTACTTC.